This TCR beta chain was sequenced during a study of cytomegalovirus exposure and HLA in healthy donors. The CDR3 loop spans 15 amino acids. Germline V gene sequence: CDR1 SEHNR, CDR2 FQNEAQ (reference sequence). This PCR relied on a set of 60 Vbeta primers and 13 Jbeta primers. Some clones are missing from TCRdb's copy, which holds only in-frame ones; the method was immunoSEQ multiplex PCR. The sample has roughly 180,000 clones, nearly 80% seen once. Among the donors, all were healthy bone marrow donors. About this clone itself: The antigen is undetermined. One junction end disagrees with the germline gene, perhaps due to a read error.

Overall study findings and caveats: Most TCR sequences were rare, but some public TCRs occurred in many donors. The number of N-insertions in an Asian-associated ancestry cluster was reportedly below the roughly 670-donor mean in a later analysis. Differences between HLA loci emerged in a later analysis of TCR association rates, with DRB1 most and HLA-C fewest.

The rearrangement links TRBV7-9 to TRBJ2-7; the D gene is possibly TRBD1 (5 bases). The receptor's source is a woman aged 30 to 39 in good health and CMV-seropositive. The sample was PBMCs. CDR3 coding DNA: TGTTCCAGCAGCTTTGAGGACAAACGCTCCTACGAGCAGTACTTC. It is translated as CSSSFEDKRSYEQYF.